A selection of T cell receptor beta chains follows, all from one sample in a study of T cells after yellow fever vaccination. TCRdb re-analysed the 5' RACE reads in MiXCR, keeping a single row per CDR3 protein. This sample yields some 320,000 distinct CDR3 sequences, of which about 10% are seen a single time; approximately 3.5% belongs to the top ten. The sequences come from CD4+ T cells sorted from PBMCs, collected 5 days after the yellow fever booster vaccination. The receptor source for this set is a young man who received the YFV17D yellow fever vaccine. Both conserved end residues are part of each CDR3. The order of the fields is clone size, D gene, J gene, V gene, CDR3 protein, CDR3 DNA. The D gene is left open where the match is weak. Clone size appears in some rows only: once, few, many, or a class for an expanded clone.

abundance: few; d_gene: .; j_gene: TRBJ1-2; v_gene: TRBV12-3/TRBV12-4; CDR3aa: CASSPGQSYYGYTF; CDR3nt: TGTGCCAGCAGTCCAGGACAGAGCTACTATGGCTACACCTTC
abundance: few; d_gene: TRBD1; j_gene: TRBJ2-4; v_gene: TRBV7-2; CDR3aa: CASSLGWGRGTKNIQYF; CDR3nt: TGTGCCAGCAGCTTAGGGTGGGGCAGGGGGACCAAAAACATTCAGTACTTC
abundance: .; d_gene: .; j_gene: TRBJ1-2; v_gene: TRBV5-1; CDR3aa: CASSLGPGPDGGYTF; CDR3nt: TGCGCCAGCAGCTTGGGACCTGGACCCGACGGTGGCTACACCTTC
abundance: .; d_gene: .; j_gene: TRBJ2-1; v_gene: TRBV9; CDR3aa: CASSVVAGIYNEQFF; CDR3nt: TGTGCCAGCAGCGTAGTGGCTGGGATCTACAATGAGCAGTTCTTC
abundance: .; d_gene: .; j_gene: TRBJ2-5; v_gene: TRBV5-1; CDR3aa: CASSSAGSEETQYF; CDR3nt: TGCGCCAGCAGCTCGGCCGGGAGCGAAGAGACCCAGTACTTC
abundance: .; d_gene: .; j_gene: TRBJ1-1; v_gene: TRBV6-1; CDR3aa: CASSERILRDTEAFF; CDR3nt: TGTGCCAGCAGTGAACGTATCCTTAGGGACACTGAAGCTTTCTTT
abundance: many; d_gene: TRBD2; j_gene: TRBJ2-3; v_gene: TRBV6-6; CDR3aa: CASSYPAGGAGSSTDTQYF; CDR3nt: TGTGCCAGCAGTTACCCCGCCGGGGGGGCGGGGTCTAGCACAGATACGCAGTATTTT
abundance: .; d_gene: TRBD1; j_gene: TRBJ2-1; v_gene: TRBV12-3/TRBV12-4; CDR3aa: CASRGTGGPYNEQFF; CDR3nt: TGTGCCAGCAGGGGGACAGGGGGACCCTACAATGAGCAGTTCTTC
abundance: .; d_gene: .; j_gene: TRBJ1-4; v_gene: TRBV6-2/TRBV6-3; CDR3aa: CASSYRRPNEKLFF; CDR3nt: TGTGCCAGCAGTTATCGTCGTCCTAATGAAAAACTGTTTTTT
abundance: .; d_gene: TRBD1; j_gene: TRBJ1-3; v_gene: TRBV20-1; CDR3aa: CSARVAGTGGNTIYF; CDR3nt: TGCAGTGCTAGAGTCGCCGGGACAGGGGGAAACACCATATATTTT
abundance: many; d_gene: .; j_gene: TRBJ1-6; v_gene: TRBV9; CDR3aa: CASSQRNSPLHF; CDR3nt: TGTGCCAGCAGCCAAAGGAATTCACCCCTCCACTTT
abundance: few; d_gene: .; j_gene: TRBJ1-6; v_gene: TRBV30; CDR3aa: CAWSVDPGPSPLHF; CDR3nt: TGTGCCTGGAGTGTGGACCCAGGACCCTCACCCCTCCACTTT
abundance: few; d_gene: .; j_gene: TRBJ2-3; v_gene: TRBV7-2; CDR3aa: CASSLAPLRGTDTQYF; CDR3nt: TGTGCCAGCAGCTTAGCCCCCCTTCGTGGCACAGATACGCAGTATTTT